A selection of T cell receptor beta chains follows, all from one sample in a study of blood T cell repertoires in COVID-19. TCRdb's table, derived via immunoSEQ multiplex PCR, lists solely in-frame clones and lacks some. In the table there are nearly 90,000 clones, 90% of which are singletons. Sequencing used peripheral blood. These receptors were taken from a man aged 18-30 years with COVID-19, enrolled during active disease. CDR3s include the opening cysteine and the closing phenylalanine or tryptophan. The order of the fields is clone size, D gene, V gene, J gene, CDR3 length, CDR3 DNA, CDR3 protein. D genes are given only for firm matches. Clone size is stated in some rows and not others, as once, few, many or a class when expanded.

clone size: .; D gene: TRBD1; V gene: TRBV5-1; J gene: TRBJ2-7; CDR3 length: 14; CDR3 DNA: TGCGCCAGCAGCTTCGGGACAGGGGTAACCGAGCAGTACTTC; CDR3 protein: CASSFGTGVTEQYF
clone size: .; D gene: .; V gene: TRBV1; J gene: TRBJ2-7; CDR3 length: 21; CDR3 DNA: TGCACCAGCAGCCAAGACTGCAGACTGGCGGGAGGTAATAGGTCCCCCTACGAGCAGTACTTC; CDR3 protein: CTSSQDCRLAGGNRSPYEQYF
clone size: .; D gene: .; V gene: TRBV2; J gene: TRBJ2-7; CDR3 length: 11; CDR3 DNA: TGTGCCAGCAGGGGCGCTTACGAGCAGTACTTC; CDR3 protein: CASRGAYEQYF
clone size: .; D gene: .; V gene: TRBV7-2; J gene: TRBJ1-5; CDR3 length: 15; CDR3 DNA: TGTGCCAGCAGCATGGACGCGGGGAGGGGTCAGCCCCAGCATTTT; CDR3 protein: CASSMDAGRGQPQHF
clone size: few; D gene: .; V gene: TRBV7-9; J gene: TRBJ1-5; CDR3 length: 14; CDR3 DNA: TGTGCCAGCAGCCCCCCGGGGGGAGGTCAGCCCCAGCATTTT; CDR3 protein: CASSPPGGGQPQHF
clone size: .; D gene: .; V gene: TRBV5-4; J gene: TRBJ1-1; CDR3 length: 15; CDR3 DNA: TGTGCCAGCAGCTTGAGGAGGGTCCTCGGCACTGAAGCTTTCTTT; CDR3 protein: CASSLRRVLGTEAFF
clone size: once; D gene: .; V gene: TRBV29-1; J gene: TRBJ1-1; CDR3 length: 15; CDR3 DNA: TGCAGCGTCCTACCTGACAGTTTACTTAACACTGAAGCTTTCTTT; CDR3 protein: CSVLPDSLLNTEAFF
clone size: .; D gene: .; V gene: TRBV5-4; J gene: TRBJ1-1; CDR3 length: 15; CDR3 DNA: TGTGCCAGCAGCTTGGATCCCAGTATGAACACTGAAGCTTTCTTT; CDR3 protein: CASSLDPSMNTEAFF
clone size: .; D gene: TRBD1; V gene: TRBV9; J gene: TRBJ1-2; CDR3 length: 13; CDR3 DNA: TGTGCCAGCAGCGGGAGACAGGGTTATGGCTACACCTTC; CDR3 protein: CASSGRQGYGYTF
clone size: .; D gene: .; V gene: TRBV7-2; J gene: TRBJ1-5; CDR3 length: 16; CDR3 DNA: TGTGCCAGCAGCTTGCGACACCTATATAGCAATCAGCCCCAGCATTTT; CDR3 protein: CASSLRHLYSNQPQHF
clone size: .; D gene: TRBD1; V gene: TRBV2; J gene: TRBJ1-2; CDR3 length: 11; CDR3 DNA: TGTGCCAGCTATGACAGGGCTGGCTACACCTTC; CDR3 protein: CASYDRAGYTF
clone size: .; D gene: TRBD2; V gene: TRBV28; J gene: TRBJ2-7; CDR3 length: 13; CDR3 DNA: TGTGCCAGCAGATCTAGCGGGGGTTACGAGCAGTACTTC; CDR3 protein: CASRSSGGYEQYF
clone size: .; D gene: TRBD2; V gene: TRBV5-4; J gene: TRBJ2-7; CDR3 length: 14; CDR3 DNA: TGTGCCAGCAGAGCAGCGGGAGGGCCTTCCGAGCAGTACTTC; CDR3 protein: CASRAAGGPSEQYF
clone size: .; D gene: TRBD2; V gene: TRBV5-8; J gene: TRBJ2-7; CDR3 length: 15; CDR3 DNA: TGTGCCAGCAGCTTTGGACTAGCGGAGGGCTACGAGCAGTACTTC; CDR3 protein: CASSFGLAEGYEQYF
clone size: .; D gene: .; V gene: TRBV7-8; J gene: TRBJ1-1; CDR3 length: 14; CDR3 DNA: TGTGCCAGCAGCTTAGATCTCCGTTACACTGAAGCTTTCTTT; CDR3 protein: CASSLDLRYTEAFF
clone size: .; D gene: .; V gene: TRBV5-1; J gene: TRBJ2-2; CDR3 length: 14; CDR3 DNA: TGCGCCAGCAGAACGGGAGTGGGCACCGGGGAGCTGTTTTTT; CDR3 protein: CASRTGVGTGELFF
clone size: .; D gene: .; V gene: TRBV28; J gene: TRBJ1-2; CDR3 length: 16; CDR3 DNA: TGTGCCAGCAGTTTAGGCGGTGGGGGCAGGAGAGACGGCTACACCTTC; CDR3 protein: CASSLGGGGRRDGYTF
clone size: .; D gene: .; V gene: TRBV7-9; J gene: TRBJ1-1; CDR3 length: 13; CDR3 DNA: TGTGCCAGCAGCTTACCGGGGGGAACTGAAGCTTTCTTT; CDR3 protein: CASSLPGGTEAFF
clone size: once; D gene: .; V gene: TRBV13; J gene: TRBJ1-1; CDR3 length: 14; CDR3 DNA: TGTGCCAGCAGCTATGTTACAGAGAACACTGAAGCTTTCTTT; CDR3 protein: CASSYVTENTEAFF
clone size: .; D gene: TRBD1; V gene: TRBV5-6; J gene: TRBJ1-2; CDR3 length: 11; CDR3 DNA: TGTGCCAGCAGCGGGACAGGGATTGAGACCTTC; CDR3 protein: CASSGTGIETF
clone size: .; D gene: TRBD2; V gene: TRBV5-6; J gene: TRBJ2-3; CDR3 length: 16; CDR3 DNA: TGTGCCAGCAGCTTGTGGCTAGCGGGAGCAGGAGATACGCAGTATTTT; CDR3 protein: CASSLWLAGAGDTQYF
clone size: .; D gene: TRBD2; V gene: TRBV28; J gene: TRBJ2-1; CDR3 length: 16; CDR3 DNA: TGTGCCACCAGGGGACTAGCGGGAAGCTCCTACAATGAGCAGTTCTTC; CDR3 protein: CATRGLAGSSYNEQFF
clone size: .; D gene: .; V gene: TRBV29-1; J gene: TRBJ1-1; CDR3 length: 13; CDR3 DNA: TGCAGCGTTGAAGAGGGAAGGGGCACTGAAGCTTTCTTT; CDR3 protein: CSVEEGRGTEAFF
clone size: .; D gene: TRBD1; V gene: TRBV19; J gene: TRBJ1-1; CDR3 length: 15; CDR3 DNA: TGTGCCAGTAGTAGGGCCGGGACAGAGGACACTGAAGCTTTCTTT; CDR3 protein: CASSRAGTEDTEAFF
clone size: .; D gene: .; V gene: TRBV5-1; J gene: TRBJ1-2; CDR3 length: 15; CDR3 DNA: TGCGCCAGCAGCCCGATCGAGGGCCCTAACTATGGCTACACCTTC; CDR3 protein: CASSPIEGPNYGYTF
clone size: .; D gene: .; V gene: TRBV12-3/TRBV12-4; J gene: TRBJ1-2; CDR3 length: 13; CDR3 DNA: TGTGCCAGCAGTTTGGGGGCAGGGAATGGCTACACCTTC; CDR3 protein: CASSLGAGNGYTF
clone size: .; D gene: TRBD2; V gene: TRBV19; J gene: TRBJ2-7; CDR3 length: 13; CDR3 DNA: TGTGCCAGTAGTCCGGGAGGGCGGTACGAGCAGTACTTC; CDR3 protein: CASSPGGRYEQYF
clone size: .; D gene: TRBD2; V gene: TRBV7-8; J gene: TRBJ2-7; CDR3 length: 15; CDR3 DNA: TGTGCCAGCAGCTCGCGACTAGCGGGAGGCTACGAGCAGTACTTC; CDR3 protein: CASSSRLAGGYEQYF
clone size: .; D gene: .; V gene: TRBV27; J gene: TRBJ2-7; CDR3 length: 16; CDR3 DNA: TGTGCCAGCAGTTTAGAGGGTCCTCCTATTGCCGACGAGCAGTACTTC; CDR3 protein: CASSLEGPPIADEQYF
clone size: .; D gene: TRBD2; V gene: TRBV6-6; J gene: TRBJ2-2; CDR3 length: 14; CDR3 DNA: TGTGCCAGCAGCGGACTAGGGAACACCGGGGAGCTGTTTTTT; CDR3 protein: CASSGLGNTGELFF
clone size: .; D gene: .; V gene: TRBV27; J gene: TRBJ2-7; CDR3 length: 14; CDR3 DNA: TGTGCCAGCAGGATGACAGGCATCTATGGCGAGCAGTACTTC; CDR3 protein: CASRMTGIYGEQYF
clone size: .; D gene: TRBD1; V gene: TRBV5-1; J gene: TRBJ1-1; CDR3 length: 18; CDR3 DNA: TGCGCCAGCAGCTTATATACAGGGGGACCCACGATGAACACTGAAGCTTTCTTT; CDR3 protein: CASSLYTGGPTMNTEAFF
clone size: .; D gene: TRBD1; V gene: TRBV9; J gene: TRBJ1-4; CDR3 length: 15; CDR3 DNA: TGTGCCAGCAGCGCTCAGGGGGAACAGAATGAAAAACTGTTTTTT; CDR3 protein: CASSAQGEQNEKLFF
clone size: .; D gene: TRBD2; V gene: TRBV3-1/TRBV3-2; J gene: TRBJ2-7; CDR3 length: 15; CDR3 DNA: TGTGCCAGCAGCCAAGATCGCCTAGCGGGCTACGAGCAGTACTTC; CDR3 protein: CASSQDRLAGYEQYF
clone size: .; D gene: .; V gene: TRBV5-1; J gene: TRBJ2-6; CDR3 length: 13; CDR3 DNA: TGCGCCAGCACTCTCTCTGGGGCCAACGTCCTGACTTTC; CDR3 protein: CASTLSGANVLTF
clone size: .; D gene: .; V gene: TRBV6-5; J gene: TRBJ2-3; CDR3 length: 11; CDR3 DNA: TGTGCCAGCGCGAAAACAGATACGCAGTATTTT; CDR3 protein: CASAKTDTQYF
clone size: .; D gene: .; V gene: TRBV4-2; J gene: TRBJ1-5; CDR3 length: 16; CDR3 DNA: TGTGCCAGCAGCCAAGAACGCCAGGCAATCAATCAGCCCCAGCATTTT; CDR3 protein: CASSQERQAINQPQHF
clone size: .; D gene: .; V gene: TRBV28; J gene: TRBJ1-4; CDR3 length: 15; CDR3 DNA: TGTGCCAGCAGTCCCCGACGGGGACTTAATGAAAAACTGTTTTTT; CDR3 protein: CASSPRRGLNEKLFF
clone size: .; D gene: TRBD2; V gene: TRBV11-3; J gene: TRBJ2-7; CDR3 length: 16; CDR3 DNA: TGTGCCAGCAGCCCCGGGGGACTAGCGGGCCCCTACGAGCAGTACTTC; CDR3 protein: CASSPGGLAGPYEQYF
clone size: .; D gene: .; V gene: TRBV5-4; J gene: TRBJ2-5; CDR3 length: 15; CDR3 DNA: TGTGCCAGCAGCTTGGGGGACAAGGGCCAAGAGACCCAGTACTTC; CDR3 protein: CASSLGDKGQETQYF
clone size: .; D gene: .; V gene: TRBV9; J gene: TRBJ2-5; CDR3 length: 13; CDR3 DNA: TGTGCCAGCAGCGCTGAGGGAGGAGAGACCCAGTACTTC; CDR3 protein: CASSAEGGETQYF
clone size: .; D gene: .; V gene: TRBV30; J gene: TRBJ2-7; CDR3 length: 11; CDR3 DNA: TGTGCCTGGAGTGCCCTAAGCGAGCAGTACTTC; CDR3 protein: CAWSALSEQYF
clone size: .; D gene: .; V gene: TRBV7-8; J gene: TRBJ2-7; CDR3 length: 13; CDR3 DNA: TGTGCCAGCAGCTTAGCTGGCCGATACGAGCAGTACTTC; CDR3 protein: CASSLAGRYEQYF
clone size: once; D gene: TRBD2; V gene: TRBV4-1; J gene: TRBJ2-1; CDR3 length: 13; CDR3 DNA: TGCGCCAGCACCCCCGGAGCGGGACGGGAGCAGTTCTTC; CDR3 protein: CASTPGAGREQFF
clone size: once; D gene: TRBD1; V gene: TRBV2; J gene: TRBJ2-1; CDR3 length: 16; CDR3 DNA: TGTGCCAGCAGTGGGGACAGGGCAGGGTTTGTCGATGAGCAGTTCTTC; CDR3 protein: CASSGDRAGFVDEQFF
clone size: .; D gene: TRBD2; V gene: TRBV2; J gene: TRBJ2-3; CDR3 length: 14; CDR3 DNA: TGTGCCAGCAGTATTTCTAGCGGGAGTGGTGCGCAGTATTTT; CDR3 protein: CASSISSGSGAQYF
clone size: .; D gene: TRBD1; V gene: TRBV19; J gene: TRBJ2-7; CDR3 length: 15; CDR3 DNA: TGTGCCAGTAGTAACACCCGGACAGGGAGCTACGAGCAGTACTTC; CDR3 protein: CASSNTRTGSYEQYF
clone size: .; D gene: .; V gene: TRBV5-6; J gene: TRBJ2-7; CDR3 length: 12; CDR3 DNA: TGTGCCAGCAGCACCGGGACTTTTGAGCAGTACTTC; CDR3 protein: CASSTGTFEQYF
clone size: .; D gene: TRBD1; V gene: TRBV2; J gene: TRBJ1-5; CDR3 length: 12; CDR3 DNA: TGTGCCAGCAGCCCAGGACAGGGGCCCCAGCATTTT; CDR3 protein: CASSPGQGPQHF